These 10 T cell receptor beta chains originate from one sample sequenced in a study of T-cell memory formation after mild COVID-19. TCRdb analysed the 5' RACE reads with MiXCR anew, one entry per CDR3 protein. This sample has 350,000 to 500,000 distinct CDR3 sequences, with 20% found just once. The sequencing input was PBMCs or a T cell subset sorted from them (not recorded which). Receptors were obtained from an adult woman who had mild COVID-19 (a few samples of this study predate the infection). Cell type and time point are not known.

This clonotype was counted between two and nine times. The chain employs TRBV6-5 and TRBJ2-3, with a possible D match to TRBD2 (6 bases). The V and J ends lost 0 bases and 5 bases respectively, with 9 bases between them. CDR1 is MNHEY and CDR2 is SVGAGI in the germline V gene. CDR3 length equals 14 residues. As DNA, the CDR3 is TGTGCCAGCAGTTACTCACTTAGCGGAGATACGCAGTATTTT. This sequence encodes CASSYSLSGDTQYF.

This clonotype was seen many times. V usage is TRBV20-1 and J usage is TRBJ2-7; D is ambiguous. Germline V gene lookup returns CDR1 DFQATT and CDR2 SNEGSKA (reference sequence). V was pared by 6 bases and J by 1 base, with 4 bases between. This CDR3 has 10 amino acids. The CDR3 protein is CSAGSYEQYF. In DNA form, the CDR3 reads TGCAGTGCGGGATCCTACGAGCAGTACTTC.

The chain links TRBV7-3 to TRBJ2-5; TRBD1 is a possible D gene (7 bases). With 2 bases removed from V and 2 bases from J, the gap between germline ends came to 12 bases. Germline V gene data show CDR1 as SGHTA and CDR2 as FQGTGA. The CDR3 is 15 amino acids. The CDR3 sequence: CASSLSGGIQETQYF. The CDR3 coding sequence is TGTGCCAGCAGCTTATCAGGGGGGATACAAGAGACCCAGTACTTC.

This clonotype was detected only a few times. This chain joins TRBV24-1 and TRBJ2-1, with 10 bases matching TRBD1. CDR1 KGHDR and CDR2 SFDVKD come from the germline V gene. The CDR3 consists of 13 residues. With 9 bases clipped from V and 5 bases from J, the junction kept 3 bases outside the gene matches. The CDR3 is CATSGTGDNEQFF. The DNA for the CDR3 is TGTGCCACCTCCGGGACAGGGGACAATGAGCAGTTCTTC.

This chain joins TRBV5-4 and TRBJ2-7; TRBD2 aligns across 8 bases. Unmatched junction bases numbered 8, after V lost 4 bases and J lost 2 bases. Per germline, CDR1 SGHNT and CDR2 YYREEE (reference sequence). This CDR3 comprises 15 residues. CDR3 DNA sequence: TGTGCCAGCAGCCCGGGGGGGCGAGGTGCCTACGAGCAGTACTTC. Protein: CASSPGGRGAYEQYF.

This clonotype has just a few counts. One end of the junction is discordant with germline, which a read error may explain. CDR3 DNA sequence: TGTGCCAGCAGCTTAGCCGGGGCCCCAAACTATGGCTACACCTTC. Translating gives CASSLAGAPNYGYTF. J is TRBJ1-2 and V is TRBV5-1, with D possibly being TRBD1 (5 bases). This CDR3 spans 15 amino acids. Germline CDR1 SGHRS, CDR2 YFSETQ.

Only a few counts were recorded for this clonotype. V and J are TRBV7-8 and TRBJ1-5; the match to TRBD1 covers 10 bases. This CDR3 has 15 residues. Germline assignment: CDR1 SGHVS and CDR2 FQNEAQ. V shed 5 bases, J shed 4 bases, and the junction held 5 bases outside the gene matches. CDR3 sequence reads: CASSGDRGGNQPQHF. CDR3 in DNA: TGTGCCAGCAGCGGGGACAGGGGAGGGAATCAGCCCCAGCATTTT. The entire variable domain, with the rest obtained from reference TRBV7-8 and TRBJ1-5, is as follows: GAGVSQSPRYKVAKRGQDVALRCDPISGHVSLFWYQQALGQGPEFLTYFQNEAQLDKSGLPSDRFFAERPEGSVSTLKIQRTQQEDSAVYLCASSGDRGGNQPQHFGDGTRLSIL.

The V call is TRBV4-1, the J call TRBJ2-3, with 12 bases lining up with TRBD2. The CDR3 is 18 residues long. Looked up from germline, CDR1 is MGHRA and CDR2 is YSYEKL. J gave up 7 bases and V 1 base, and 12 bases lay outside the gene matches. The CDR3 loop reads CASSQVSGGLAGMNTQYF. For the CDR3, the DNA is TGCGCCAGCAGCCAAGTCTCAGGTGGACTAGCGGGGATGAATACGCAGTATTTT.

This clonotype was found a few times. The genes are TRBV6-5 and TRBJ2-7, with D perhaps being TRBD1 or TRBD2 (5 bases each). The CDR3 totals 12 residues. Trimming stripped 4 bases from V and 4 bases from J, with 8 bases between. The germline V gene encodes CDR1 MNHEY and CDR2 SVGAGI. CDR3 DNA sequence: TGTGCCAGCAGTTCTGAGGGGTACGAGCAGTACTTC. This translates into CASSSEGYEQYF.

The table lists this clonotype with a few counts. CDR3 sequence: CSASSGRGYNEQFF. In DNA form, the CDR3 reads TGCAGTGCTAGTAGCGGGAGGGGATACAATGAGCAGTTCTTC. J is TRBJ2-1 and V is TRBV20-1; 11 positions agree with TRBD2. Trimming cost V 3 bases and J 4 bases; bases outside gene matches: 2. Germline V gene data show CDR1 as DFQATT and CDR2 as SNEGSKA (reference sequence). CDR3 length: 14 amino acids.